This T cell receptor (beta chain) was recovered during a study of control samples from healthy donors and cancer patients. Measured with immunoSEQ multiplex PCR; TCRdb has only the in-frame clones, and not every one. The table shows approximately 170,000 clones, with 70% to 90% occurring only once. Trimming took 5 bases from V and 7 from J; bases not matched to a gene: 7. Looked up from germline, CDR1 is LNHDA and CDR2 is SQIVND (reference sequence). This CDR3 contains 15 residues. Input material: blood. This TCR derives from a woman under 40 in good health. The rearrangement uses TRBV19 and TRBJ2-2; 10 nucleotides match TRBD1. CDR3 residues: CASSGRDRGIGELFF. The CDR3 DNA follows: TGTGCCAGTAGTGGCCGGGACAGGGGTATCGGGGAGCTGTTTTTT.